The clone carrying this TCR beta chain has only one observation. TCRdb keeps only in-frame clones here, not all; method: immunoSEQ multiplex PCR. The sample contains hundreds of thousands of clones, over 75% of which appear only once. The data are from a study of shared T cell receptors in the human thymus. A further study also used this sample, focusing on human thymus T cells. That report adds: It was from resections taken during corrective heart surgery that the thymus tissue came.

The material sequenced was thymocytes. This clonotype was obtained from a boy in the first two years of life with a congenital heart defect.

CDR3 sequence reads: CASSFGTGFATNEKLFF. For the CDR3, the DNA is TGCGCCAGCAGCTTCGGTACAGGATTCGCAACTAATGAAAAACTGTTTTTT. This chain uses TRBV5-1 with TRBJ1-4; D is perhaps TRBD1 (5 bases). Germline lookup yields CDR1 SGHRS and CDR2 YFSETQ. CDR3 length: 17 amino acids. V dropped 2 bases and J dropped 0 bases, with 14 bases sitting between them.